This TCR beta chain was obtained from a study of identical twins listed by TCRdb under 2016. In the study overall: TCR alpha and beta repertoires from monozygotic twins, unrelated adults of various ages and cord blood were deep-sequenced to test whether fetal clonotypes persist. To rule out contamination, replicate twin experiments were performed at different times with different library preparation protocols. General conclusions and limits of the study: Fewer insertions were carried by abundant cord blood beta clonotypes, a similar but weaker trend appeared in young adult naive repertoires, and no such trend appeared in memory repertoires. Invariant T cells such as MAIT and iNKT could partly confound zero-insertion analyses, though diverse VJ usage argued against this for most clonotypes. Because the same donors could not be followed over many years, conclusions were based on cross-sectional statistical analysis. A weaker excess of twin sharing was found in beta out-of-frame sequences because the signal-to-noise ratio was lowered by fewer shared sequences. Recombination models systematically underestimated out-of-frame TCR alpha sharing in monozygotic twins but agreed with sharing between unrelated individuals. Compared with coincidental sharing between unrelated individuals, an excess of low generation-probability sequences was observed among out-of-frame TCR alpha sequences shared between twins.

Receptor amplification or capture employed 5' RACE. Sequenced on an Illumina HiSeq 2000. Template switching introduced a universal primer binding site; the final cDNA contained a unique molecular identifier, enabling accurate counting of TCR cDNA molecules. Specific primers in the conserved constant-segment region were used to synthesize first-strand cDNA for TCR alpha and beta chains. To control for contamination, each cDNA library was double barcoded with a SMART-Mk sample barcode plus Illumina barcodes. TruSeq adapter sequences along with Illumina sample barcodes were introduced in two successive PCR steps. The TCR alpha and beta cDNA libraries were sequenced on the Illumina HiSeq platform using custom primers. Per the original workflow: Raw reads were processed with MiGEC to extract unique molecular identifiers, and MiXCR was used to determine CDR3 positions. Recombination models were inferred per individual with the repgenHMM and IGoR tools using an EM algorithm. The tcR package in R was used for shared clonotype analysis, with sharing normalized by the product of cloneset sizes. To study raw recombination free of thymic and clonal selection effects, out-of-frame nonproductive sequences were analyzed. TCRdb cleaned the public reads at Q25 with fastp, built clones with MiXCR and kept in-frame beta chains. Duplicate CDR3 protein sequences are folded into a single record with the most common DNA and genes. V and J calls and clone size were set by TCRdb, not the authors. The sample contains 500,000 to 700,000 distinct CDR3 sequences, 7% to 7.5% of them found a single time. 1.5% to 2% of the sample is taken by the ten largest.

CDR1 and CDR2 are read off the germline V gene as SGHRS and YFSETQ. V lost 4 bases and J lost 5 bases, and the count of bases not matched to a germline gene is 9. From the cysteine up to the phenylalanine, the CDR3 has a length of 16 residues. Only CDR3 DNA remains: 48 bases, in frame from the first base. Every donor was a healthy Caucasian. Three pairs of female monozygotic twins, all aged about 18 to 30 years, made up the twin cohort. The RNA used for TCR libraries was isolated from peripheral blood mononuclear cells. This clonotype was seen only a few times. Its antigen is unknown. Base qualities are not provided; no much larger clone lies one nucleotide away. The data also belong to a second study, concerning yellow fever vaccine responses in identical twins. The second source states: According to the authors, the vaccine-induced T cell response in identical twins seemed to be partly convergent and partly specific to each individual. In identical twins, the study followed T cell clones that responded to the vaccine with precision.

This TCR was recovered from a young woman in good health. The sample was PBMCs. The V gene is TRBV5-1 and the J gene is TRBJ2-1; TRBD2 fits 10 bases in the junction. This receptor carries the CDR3 CASSPTPAGGHNEQFF. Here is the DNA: TGCGCCAGCAGCCCCACCCCAGCGGGGGGGCACAATGAGCAGTTCTTC.